Sequencing of this TCR beta chain was carried out in a study of OX40 agonist ivuxolimab in advanced cancers. Method: immunoSEQ multiplex PCR; TCRdb's copy keeps in-frame clones and lacks some. This sample has tens of thousands of clones, with 80% to 90% found just once. Exclusion applied to patients with autoimmune disease history or systemic immunosuppression. The germline gives CDR1 SQVTM, CDR2 ANQGSEA. The CDR3 sequence is 14 residues long. J lost 9 bases, V lost 3 bases, and 10 bases had no gene match. The sequence was obtained from an adult with an advanced solid tumor such as melanoma, head and neck, liver or kidney cancer. The chain combines TRBV29-1 with TRBJ2-1; 8 bases align to TRBD1. The sequenced sample was CD4+ or CD8+ T cells sorted from blood, obtained in a trial of the OX40 agonist ivuxolimab. In DNA, the CDR3 is TGCAGCGTTGAGGACAGGGTAGTCGCTAGTGAGCAGTTCTTC. Amino acids: CSVEDRVVASEQFF.